This TCR beta chain was captured by sequencing in a study of cytomegalovirus exposure and HLA in healthy donors. Study findings and constraints: Confirmation was obtained in vitro that three CMV-associated chains are specific for CMV antigens.

This clone turned up a few times. The target antigen is unknown. The PCR had 60 Vbeta and 13 Jbeta primers. Profiled with immunoSEQ multiplex PCR; TCRdb holds only in-frame clones, not every one. This sample has roughly 280,000 clones, with 72% found just once. From germline, CDR1 is SGHNT and CDR2 YYREEE (reference sequence). This CDR3 contains 16 residues. J was trimmed by 8 bases and V by 0 bases; bases with no gene match: 6. The rearrangement uses TRBV5-4 and TRBJ2-3; TRBD2 matches at 13 bases. Sequencing was performed on PBMCs. The TCR comes from a female donor in good health and CMV-seronegative. CDR3 sequence reads: CASSLVTGLAGATQYF. In DNA form, the CDR3 reads TGTGCCAGCAGCTTGGTTACCGGACTAGCGGGAGCTACGCAGTATTTT.